One sample yielded the 23 T cell receptor beta chains listed below, sequenced in a study of cytomegalovirus exposure and HLA in healthy donors. The PCR had 60 Vbeta and 13 Jbeta primers. Generated by immunoSEQ multiplex PCR, the TCRdb table keeps only in-frame clones and is missing some. The sample lists over 150,000 clones, around 80% occurring once. Sequenced sample: PBMCs. The receptors were gathered from a woman aged 50 to 65 in good health and CMV-seropositive.

The chain uses TRBV18 and TRBJ2-5; D might be TRBD2 (6 bases). Germline V CDR1 and CDR2: KGHSH, LQKENI. This CDR3 spans 17 amino acids. V lost 3 bases, J lost 2 bases, and 19 bases lay in between. The CDR3 is CASSPPTWVGGQETQYF. For the CDR3, the DNA is TGTGCCAGCTCACCCCCGACCTGGGTTGGGGGGCAAGAGACCCAGTACTTC.

This clone has a single count. The chain carries TRBV5-1 and TRBJ2-7; 9 bases are shared with TRBD1. Unmatched junction bases numbered 1, after V lost 3 bases and J lost 0 bases. The CDR3 spans 14 residues. Germline CDR1 SGHRS, CDR2 YFSETQ. CDR3 nucleotide sequence: TGCGCCAGCAGCTCGACAGGGGGCTCCTACGAGCAGTACTTC. Protein: CASSSTGGSYEQYF.

This clone was found many times. The chain carries TRBV5-4 and TRBJ2-2, with D possibly being TRBD1 (6 bases). Trimming stripped 1 base from V and 7 bases from J, with 20 bases between. The CDR3 covers 17 residues. Germline CDR1 and CDR2: SGHNT and YYREEE (reference sequence). The CDR3 sequence is CASSLPLGLGQNGELFF. The CDR3 DNA reads TGTGCCAGCAGCTTGCCGTTAGGACTTGGACAGAACGGGGAGCTGTTTTTT.

The chain has TRBV9 and TRBJ2-2; unclear D gene. Germline V gives CDR1 SGDLS, CDR2 YYNGEE. The CDR3 runs to 12 residues. V was cut by 4 bases and J by 7 bases, with 8 bases left in between. For the CDR3, the DNA is TGTGCCAGCAGCCCCCCCGTCGGGGAGCTGTTTTTT. It yields the protein CASSPPVGELFF.

This chain links TRBV19 with TRBJ2-2; 7 nucleotides line up with TRBD1. This CDR3 contains 16 residues. Unmatched junction bases numbered 7, after V lost 4 bases and J lost 2 bases. Per the germline V gene, CDR1 is LNHDA and CDR2 is SQIVND (reference sequence). For the CDR3, the DNA is TGTGCCAGTAGTAGAAACGGACAGGTTAACACCGGGGAGCTGTTTTTT. This sequence encodes CASSRNGQVNTGELFF.

V is TRBV14 and J is TRBJ2-7; D perhaps matches TRBD1 (5 bases). Between the trimmed V and J ends, which lost 0 bases and 0 bases, there was a span of 15 bases. CDR3 length: 17 residues. Germline CDR1 and CDR2: SGHDN and FVKESK. CDR3: CASSQEVSPGYSYEQYF. For the CDR3, the DNA is TGTGCCAGCAGCCAAGAAGTTTCGCCAGGGTACTCCTACGAGCAGTACTTC. Using reference TRBV14 and TRBJ2-7 for the parts outside the CDR3, the full variable domain is EAGVTQFPSHSVIEKGQTVTLRCDPISGHDNLYWYRRVMGKEIKFLLHFVKESKQDESGMPNNRFLAERTGGTYSTLKVQPAELEDSGVYFCASSQEVSPGYSYEQYFGPGTRLTVT.

This chain uses TRBV7-2 with TRBJ2-3; 14 bases match TRBD2. This CDR3 has 16 residues. Germline trimming cut 5 bases from V and 5 bases from J; bases unmatched to any gene: 6. Germline CDR1 is SGHTA and CDR2 is FQGNSA. The CDR3 here is CASSPGLAGGRDTQYF. In nucleotides, the CDR3 is TGTGCCAGCAGCCCAGGACTAGCGGGAGGTCGAGATACGCAGTATTTT. The full variable domain, with the rest looked up from reference TRBV7-2 and TRBJ2-3, is GAGVSQSPSNKVTEKGKDVELRCDPISGHTALYWYRQSLGQGLEFLIYFQGNSAPDKSGLPSDRFSAERTGGSVSTLTIQRTQQEDSAVYLCASSPGLAGGRDTQYFGPGTRLTVL.

V gene TRBV6-5 combines with J gene TRBJ2-1; 7 positions match TRBD2. Germline CDR1 and CDR2: MNHEY and SVGAGI. With 5 bases clipped from V and 9 bases from J, the junction kept 10 bases outside the gene matches. This CDR3 region has 14 residues. CDR3 in amino acids: CASSTGLRGSEQFF. The CDR3 DNA sequence: TGTGCCAGCAGTACCGGTCTCCGCGGGAGTGAGCAGTTCTTC.

This rearrangement joins TRBV6-5 to TRBJ2-5; 7 nucleotides line up with TRBD2. The better agreement between TRBJ2-7 and the DNA end casts doubt on the J call. This CDR3 spans 15 amino acids. Germline CDR1 and CDR2: MNHEY and SVGAGI. CDR3 DNA sequence: TGTGCCAGCAGCTCGACGAGCGGGAAGGCCTACGAGCAGTACTTC. Its protein product is CASSSTSGKAYEQYF.

V gene TRBV5-1 combines with J gene TRBJ2-5; D is unclear. Gene TRBJ2-7 matches the end of the DNA better, so the J call may be wrong. The CDR3 has 13 residues. From germline, CDR1 is SGHRS and CDR2 YFSETQ. CDR3 coding DNA: TGCGCCAGCAGCTTGGCAACAGATTACGAGCAGTACTTC. Translating gives CASSLATDYEQYF.

The chain has TRBV2 and TRBJ2-5; perhaps TRBD1 as D (6 bases). This CDR3 has 15 residues. Germline CDR1 reads SNHLY; CDR2 reads FYNNEI. V lost 5 bases, J lost 1 base, and 14 bases lay in between. The CDR3 nucleotides are TGTGCCAGCAGTCTACAGGGAGAAGCCCAAGAGACCCAGTACTTC. It codes for CASSLQGEAQETQYF.

The chain recombines TRBV10-2 with TRBJ2-7, with 9 bases fitting TRBD1. The CDR3 has 14 amino acids. V lost 6 bases and J lost 5; bases outside the gene matches: 8. The V gene's germline CDR1 is WSHSY and CDR2 SAAADI. CDR3 nucleotides: TGCGCCAGCAGGGAGATAGGACAGGGGAACGAGCAGTACTTC. It translates to CASREIGQGNEQYF.

The chain combines TRBV18 with TRBJ2-5; TRBD1 agrees at 8 bases. Germline V gene data show CDR1 as KGHSH and CDR2 as LQKENI. J was trimmed by 5 bases and V by 3 bases; bases with no gene match: 2. The CDR3 has 13 residues. DNA of the CDR3: TGTGCCAGCTCACCCCGACAGGGGGAGACCCAGTACTTC. It encodes CASSPRQGETQYF.

This chain joins TRBV18 and TRBJ2-7, with D perhaps matching TRBD1 (5 bases). V gave up 4 bases and J gave up 2 bases, with 15 bases separating them. CDR3 length equals 15 residues. Germline values: CDR1 KGHSH, CDR2 LQKENI. The CDR3 here is CASSQGVRQTYEQYF. For the CDR3, the DNA is TGTGCCAGCTCACAGGGTGTCCGACAGACCTACGAGCAGTACTTC.

The rearrangement links TRBV27 to TRBJ1-4; 9 bases match TRBD1. This CDR3 spans 13 amino acids. V shed 9 bases and J 8 bases; nucleotides not matched to a gene: 7. Germline loops: CDR1 MNHEY, CDR2 SMNVEV (reference sequence). The CDR3 coding sequence is TGTGCCAGTAAGGGACAGGGAGAAGAAAAACTGTTTTTT. Translation: CASKGQGEEKLFF.

This clone was picked up many times. The chain combines TRBV7-6 with TRBJ2-3; TRBD2 might be the D (5 bases). Germline values: CDR1 SGHVS, CDR2 FNYEAQ. Trimming cost V 2 bases and J 6 bases, with 15 bases left between them. This CDR3 is built from 15 residues. This chain's CDR3 is CASSLKSTSADTQYF. Written as DNA, the CDR3 is TGTGCCAGCAGCTTAAAATCCACTAGTGCGGATACGCAGTATTTT.

The chain joins TRBV19 to TRBJ2-7, with D perhaps matching TRBD2 (5 bases). V gave up 7 bases and J gave up 2 bases, with 15 bases separating them. Germline V lookup: CDR1 LNHDA, CDR2 SQIVND (reference sequence). The CDR3 totals 14 residues. This CDR3 reads CASMRALGAYEQYF. The CDR3 DNA reads TGTGCCAGTATGAGGGCCCTTGGGGCCTACGAGCAGTACTTC.

The rearrangement links TRBV6-5 to TRBJ1-2; D not resolved. The V gene lost 8 bases and the J gene lost 0 bases, with 4 bases spanning the gap. In germline, CDR1 is MNHEY, CDR2 SVGAGI. This CDR3 has 11 amino acids. CDR3 nucleotide sequence: TGTGCCAGCTTCGCTAACTATGGCTACACCTTC. It translates to CASFANYGYTF.

This chain connects TRBV5-6 to TRBJ2-4; the D gene is possibly TRBD2 (5 bases). Trimming shortened V by 4 bases and J by 7 bases, and 12 bases separated the two germline ends. Germline V gene data show CDR1 as SGHDT and CDR2 as YYEEEE. This CDR3 has 13 amino acids. The CDR3 region is CASSARGFNIQYF. The DNA for the CDR3 is TGTGCCAGCAGCGCTAGAGGGTTCAACATTCAGTACTTC.

This chain uses TRBV7-2 with TRBJ1-3; no clear D gene. CDR1 and CDR2 from the germline V gene are SGHTA and FQGNSA. The CDR3 is 14 amino acids. The ends were cut back, 5 bases at V and 0 bases at J, with 8 bases in the middle. The CDR3 region has the DNA TGTGCCAGCAGCCGGGATGTCTCTGGAAACACCATATATTTT. Translation: CASSRDVSGNTIYF. Variable domain in full (rest from reference TRBV7-2 and TRBJ1-3): GAGVSQSPSNKVTEKGKDVELRCDPISGHTALYWYRQSLGQGLEFLIYFQGNSAPDKSGLPSDRFSAERTGGSVSTLTIQRTQQEDSAVYLCASSRDVSGNTIYFGEGSWLTVV.

The rearrangement links TRBV2 to TRBJ2-1; weak D call: TRBD1 (6 bases). The CDR3 runs to 14 residues. Germline CDR1 SNHLY, CDR2 FYNNEI. V lost 3 bases and J lost 5, with 11 bases in between. CDR3 coding DNA: TGTGCCAGCAGTGAGACAGGTCAAAACAATGAGCAGTTCTTC. Its translation is CASSETGQNNEQFF.

This clone was seen only a few times. The chain combines TRBV5-6 with TRBJ1-6, with unresolved D. V lost 1 base and J lost 6, with 5 bases in between. The germline CDR1 and CDR2 sequences are SGHDT and YYEEEE. This CDR3 has 13 residues. Written as DNA, the CDR3 is TGTGCCAGCAGCTTGCCATTTAATTCACCCCTCCACTTT. It translates to CASSLPFNSPLHF. Full variable domain (outside the CDR3, taken from reference TRBV5-6 and TRBJ1-6): DAGVTQSPTHLIKTRGQQVTLRCSPKSGHDTVSWYQQALGQGPQFIFQYYEEEERQRGNFPDRFSGHQFPNYSSELNVNALLLGDSALYLCASSLPFNSPLHFGNGTRLTVT.

The chain couples TRBV30 to TRBJ1-2; TRBD1 might be the D (5 bases). This CDR3 is 14 amino acids long. Trimming removed 5 bases at V and 2 bases at J, with 15 bases between. The germline V gene encodes CDR1 GTSNPN and CDR2 SVGIG (reference sequence). The CDR3 sequence: CAWAGDYRNYGYTF. Here the CDR3 DNA reads TGTGCCTGGGCTGGCGATTACAGGAACTATGGCTACACCTTC.